The 29 T cell receptor beta chains given below trace back to one sample, sequenced in a study of T cell repertoires in cytomegalovirus infection. MiXCR was run by TCRdb on the reads, yielding one entry per CDR3 protein. The data contain 450,000 to 600,000 distinct CDR3 sequences, approximately 10% of them singletons. The sequenced sample consisted of PBMCs. The receptors stem from a human donor in good health (CMV status not recorded). Some clones in this sample may be carry-over from other donors' samples.

The sample holds many counts of this clonotype. This chain joins TRBV12-3 or TRBV12-4 and TRBJ2-5, with 8 bases aligning to TRBD2. The CDR3 consists of 14 residues. Germline trimming cut 4 bases from V and 5 bases from J; bases unmatched to any gene: 6. The CDR3 coding sequence is TGTGCCAGCAGTTGGACTAGCAGGTTTGAGACCCAGTACTTC. Its protein product is CASSWTSRFETQYF.

The sample holds many counts of this clonotype. The rearrangement links TRBV28 to TRBJ2-1; TRBD1 might be the D (5 bases). V gave up 2 bases and J gave up 10 bases, with 6 bases separating them. Germline CDR1 reads MDHEN; CDR2 reads SYDVKM. The CDR3 is 11 amino acids. The CDR3 sequence is CASSLRQEQFF. The CDR3 nucleotides read TGTGCCAGCAGTTTAAGACAGGAGCAGTTCTTC.

This clonotype was seen at least ten times. The CDR3 is CASSPRTGTNEQFF. CDR3 nucleotides: TGCGCCAGCAGCCCTCGGACAGGGACCAATGAGCAGTTCTTC. The chain uses TRBV5-1 and TRBJ2-1; the match to TRBD1 covers 8 bases. This CDR3 is built from 14 residues. After removal of 4 bases from V and 6 bases from J, the junction contained 6 bases not matched to a gene. Germline V gene data show CDR1 as SGHRS and CDR2 as YFSETQ.

V gene TRBV2 combines with J gene TRBJ1-4; no clear D gene. The ends were cut back, 0 bases at V and 16 bases at J, with 6 bases in the middle. Per the germline V gene, CDR1 is SNHLY and CDR2 is FYNNEI. This CDR3 region has 10 residues. The CDR3 reads CASSEAMTFF. The CDR3 region has the DNA TGTGCCAGCAGTGAAGCGATGACGTTTTTT.

The V gene is TRBV3-1, the J gene TRBJ1-2; D is ambiguous. Trimming pared 2 bases from V and 5 bases from J, leaving 9 bases between. This CDR3 is 13 amino acids long. The V gene's germline CDR1 is LGHDT and CDR2 YNNKEL (reference sequence). CDR3 nucleotides: TGTGCCAGCAGCCAACTAAGGGAATATGGCTACACCTTC. Protein: CASSQLREYGYTF. The entire variable domain, with the rest obtained from reference TRBV3-1 and TRBJ1-2, is as follows: DTAVSQTPKYLVTQMGNDKSIKCEQNLGHDTMYWYKQDSKKFLKIMFSYNNKELIINETVPNRFSPKSPDKAHLNLHINSLELGDSAVYFCASSQLREYGYTFGSGTRLTVV.

The CDR3 loop is CASSLVPGIYNEQFF. In DNA, the CDR3 is TGTGCCAGCAGCTTAGTTCCAGGGATCTACAATGAGCAGTTCTTC. This chain connects TRBV11-2 to TRBJ2-1, with D possibly matching TRBD1 (5 bases). The CDR3 covers 15 residues. The V end lost 1 base, the J end lost 3 bases, and 10 bases lay between the germline ends. Germline loops: CDR1 SGHAT, CDR2 FQNNGV.

This clonotype has at least ten counts. V gene TRBV27 combines with J gene TRBJ2-5; TRBD1 aligns across 7 bases. There are 13 residues in the CDR3. V lost 7 bases, J lost 3 bases, and 5 bases stayed unmatched. From germline, CDR1 is MNHEY and CDR2 SMNVEV (reference sequence). The CDR3: CASKGAVEETQYF. The CDR3 DNA is TGTGCCAGCAAGGGGGCAGTAGAAGAGACCCAGTACTTC.

The CDR3 loop reads CASSLRGVNQPQHF. The CDR3 nucleotides are TGTGCCAGCAGTTTACGAGGGGTCAATCAGCCCCAGCATTTT. The gene calls are TRBV27 and TRBJ1-5; tentative D call: TRBD1 (5 bases). The length of the CDR3 is 14 residues. Trimming stripped 2 bases from V and 3 bases from J, with 8 bases between. Per the germline V gene, CDR1 is MNHEY and CDR2 is SMNVEV (reference sequence).

This clonotype was counted ten times or more. This chain joins TRBV7-2 and TRBJ1-1; D may be TRBD1 (5 bases). The V and J ends lost 3 bases and 0 bases respectively, with 11 bases between them. CDR1 is SGHTA, CDR2 FQGNSA, per germline. This CDR3 region has 15 residues. CDR3 coding DNA: TGTGCCAGCAGCTTGGGGACGATGATGAACACTGAAGCTTTCTTT. It yields the protein CASSLGTMMNTEAFF.

This chain links TRBV5-5 with TRBJ1-1, with D uncertain. Germline V lookup: CDR1 SGHKS, CDR2 YYEKEE (reference sequence). The CDR3 runs 12 residues. The V end was cut by 4 bases, the J end by 3 bases, with 7 bases between. CDR3 sequence: CASSKRDTEAFF. The CDR3 DNA is TGTGCCAGCAGCAAGAGGGACACTGAAGCTTTCTTT.

The rearrangement joins TRBV25-1 to TRBJ2-7; 9 positions agree with TRBD2. Looked up from germline, CDR1 is MGHDK and CDR2 is SYGVNS. This CDR3 has 13 amino acids. The trim removed 4 bases at V and 4 bases at J, leaving 2 bases unmatched. CDR3 DNA sequence: TGTGCCAGCAGTGTTAGCGGGAGTTACGAGCAGTACTTC. Residues: CASSVSGSYEQYF.

CDR3 residues: CSVGGADYGYTF. In DNA, the CDR3 is TGCAGCGTTGGTGGGGCAGACTATGGCTACACCTTC. The chain employs TRBV29-1 and TRBJ1-2; D may be TRBD1 (5 bases). With 4 bases removed from V and 3 bases from J, the gap between germline ends came to 9 bases. CDR1 is SQVTM, CDR2 ANQGSEA, per germline. The CDR3 runs to 12 residues. The full variable domain, with the rest looked up from reference TRBV29-1 and TRBJ1-2, is SAVISQKPSRDICQRGTSLTIQCQVDSQVTMMFWYRQQPGQSLTLIATANQGSEATYESGFVIDKFPISRPNLTFSTLTVSNMSPEDSSIYLCSVGGADYGYTFGSGTRLTVV.

This clonotype was detected many times. V gene TRBV12-3 or TRBV12-4 combines with J gene TRBJ1-4; 11 nucleotides agree with TRBD1. CDR3 length: 14 residues. The V gene end was trimmed by 6 bases and the J gene end by 8 bases; junction bases not matched to a gene: 5. The CDR3 DNA sequence: TGTGCCAGCAGACGGACAGGGGGCAAAGAAAAACTGTTTTTT. It is translated as CASRRTGGKEKLFF.

This clonotype was seen at least ten times. The J gene is TRBJ1-2, the V gene TRBV20-1, with D perhaps matching TRBD1 (6 bases). V lost 1 base to trimming and J lost 7 bases, with 16 bases between them. This CDR3 region has 14 residues. Germline loops: CDR1 DFQATT, CDR2 SNEGSKA (reference sequence). The CDR3 is CSARVPGTSSGYTF. CDR3 bases: TGCAGTGCTAGAGTCCCTGGGACATCGAGTGGCTACACCTTC.

This clonotype has ten or more counts. The gene calls are TRBV7-2 and TRBJ1-6; D is ambiguous. The CDR3 runs 15 residues. From germline, CDR1 is SGHTA and CDR2 FQGNSA. Deletions cut 5 bases from V and 7 bases from J, with 15 bases between. The CDR3: CASSPLRSSNSPLHF. The CDR3, as DNA: TGTGCCAGCAGCCCCCTACGTTCTAGCAATTCACCCCTCCACTTT.

This chain joins TRBV5-1 and TRBJ1-3; TRBD1 matches at 7 bases. In germline, CDR1 is SGHRS, CDR2 YFSETQ. J gave up 0 bases and V 0 bases, and 3 bases lay outside the gene matches. The CDR3 is made up of 16 amino acids. CDR3 DNA: TGCGCCAGCAGCTTGGCGGGACAGAACTCTGGAAACACCATATATTTT. It encodes CASSLAGQNSGNTIYF. The variable domain in full, completed from reference TRBV5-1 and TRBJ1-3, reads KAGVTQTPRYLIKTRGQQVTLSCSPISGHRSVSWYQQTPGQGLQFLFEYFSETQRNKGNFPGRFSGRQFSNSRSEMNVSTLELGDSALYLCASSLAGQNSGNTIYFGEGSWLTVV.

This clonotype was observed at least ten times. The chain combines TRBV28 with TRBJ2-5; D ambiguous. The CDR3 covers 14 residues. The germline gives CDR1 MDHEN, CDR2 SYDVKM. Between the trimmed V and J ends, which lost 3 bases and 1 base, there was a span of 9 bases. The CDR3, as DNA: TGTGCCAGCAGTTTGAGACTGCCCCAAGAGACCCAGTACTTC. Protein sequence: CASSLRLPQETQYF.

This clonotype was counted ten times or more. The J gene is TRBJ2-1, the V gene TRBV12-3 or TRBV12-4; D is ambiguous. CDR3 length: 11 residues. V gave up 5 bases and J gave up 8 bases, with 7 bases separating them. The CDR3 loop is CASSQVDEQFF. The CDR3, as DNA: TGTGCCAGCAGTCAGGTGGATGAGCAGTTCTTC.

This clonotype was seen ten or more times. The rearrangement uses TRBV6-1 and TRBJ2-1; tentatively, D is TRBD2 (7 bases). CDR1 is MNHNS and CDR2 is SASEGT in the germline V gene. Deletions cut 2 bases from V and 7 bases from J, with 18 bases between. There are 16 residues in the CDR3. This chain's CDR3 is CASSELKGGGRNEQFF. The CDR3 region has the DNA TGTGCCAGCAGTGAACTGAAGGGGGGGGGTAGGAATGAGCAGTTCTTC.

This clonotype was seen ten or more times. The chain employs TRBV7-9 and TRBJ1-1, with D unclear. Germline V lookup: CDR1 SEHNR, CDR2 FQNEAQ (reference sequence). The V end lost 5 bases, the J end lost 5 bases, and 9 bases lay between the germline ends. The CDR3 contains 12 residues. The CDR3 loop is CASSVGSTEAFF. CDR3 nucleotides: TGTGCCAGCAGCGTGGGGAGTACTGAAGCTTTCTTT. The full variable domain, in which reference TRBV7-9 and TRBJ1-1 provide the parts outside the CDR3, is DTGVSQNPRHKITKRGQNVTFRCDPISEHNRLYWYRQTLGQGPEFLTYFQNEAQLEKSRLLSDRFSAERPKGSFSTLEIQRTEQGDSAMYLCASSVGSTEAFFGQGTRLTVV.

This clonotype was counted only a few times. The chain has TRBV28 and TRBJ1-5, with unresolved D. The V gene's germline CDR1 is MDHEN and CDR2 SYDVKM. Trimming left V 4 bases short and J 7 bases short, with 8 bases between. This CDR3 contains 12 residues. Here the CDR3 reads CASSSQAQPQHF. The CDR3, as DNA: TGTGCCAGCAGTTCGCAAGCGCAGCCCCAGCATTTT.

This clonotype was counted many times. The chain recombines TRBV6-5 with TRBJ1-3; 9 bases fit TRBD1. J gave up 2 bases and V 5 bases, and 4 bases lay outside the gene matches. Germline CDR1 MNHEY, CDR2 SVGAGI. The CDR3 totals 15 residues. CDR3 sequence: CASSPGQGPGNTIYF. In DNA, the CDR3 is TGTGCCAGCAGTCCAGGACAGGGGCCTGGAAACACCATATATTTT.

This clonotype was seen repeatedly, ten times or more. The V and J genes are TRBV7-8 and TRBJ1-2; 8 bases are a match to TRBD1. Germline CDR1 and CDR2: SGHVS and FQNEAQ. Trimming cost V 3 bases and J 6 bases; bases outside gene matches: 12. CDR3 length: 16 residues. In DNA form, the CDR3 reads TGTGCCAGCAGCTTGGACCCACCTCAGGGGGCGCATGGCTACACCTTC. It translates to CASSLDPPQGAHGYTF.

The chain couples TRBV3-1 to TRBJ2-3; D is perhaps TRBD2 (6 bases). The germline V gene has CDR1 LGHDT and CDR2 YNNKEL (reference sequence). This CDR3 is built from 17 residues. Trimming took 0 bases from V and 2 from J, leaving 15 bases between them. DNA for the CDR3: TGTGCCAGCAGCCAAGAGTCCGCTAGCGAGCTCACAGATACGCAGTATTTT. Protein product: CASSQESASELTDTQYF.

This chain joins TRBV6-5 and TRBJ1-1, with D perhaps TRBD1 (6 bases). Germline V gene lookup returns CDR1 MNHEY and CDR2 SVGAGI. This CDR3 has 12 residues. V lost 2 bases and J lost 8, with 9 bases in between. The CDR3: CASSYDGTEAFF. The CDR3 bases are TGTGCCAGCAGTTACGATGGGACAGAAGCTTTCTTT.

The chain has TRBV15 and TRBJ2-1; D not resolved. CDR1 is LNHNV, CDR2 YYDKDF, per germline (reference sequence). V dropped 0 bases and J dropped 4 bases, with 1 base sitting between them. The length of the CDR3 is 12 residues. CDR3 in amino acids: CATSREYNEQFF. CDR3 sequence (DNA): TGTGCCACCAGCAGAGAGTACAATGAGCAGTTCTTC.

Of note for this clonotype: A much bigger clone sits one base away, suggesting this may be a read error. V and J are TRBV12-3 or TRBV12-4 and TRBJ2-2, with a weak D call TRBD2 (6 bases). The CDR3 loop spans 13 amino acids. Trimming left V 2 bases short and J 6 bases short, with 7 bases between. DNA of the CDR3: TGTGCCAGCAGTTTATGGGGGGCCGGGGAGCTGTTTTTT. Amino acids: CASSLWGAGELFF.

This clonotype was detected many times. The V and J genes are TRBV6-5 and TRBJ1-2, with D unclear. The CDR3 is made up of 13 amino acids. Trimming stripped 2 bases from V and 4 bases from J, with 8 bases between. Looked up from germline, CDR1 is MNHEY and CDR2 is SVGAGI. The CDR3 nucleotides read TGTGCCAGCAGTTACCGAGGGATCTATGGCTACACCTTC. Translating it yields CASSYRGIYGYTF.

This clonotype was found many times. The V call is TRBV29-1, the J call TRBJ2-3; TRBD2 aligns across 9 bases. Per germline, CDR1 SQVTM and CDR2 ANQGSEA. Germline trimming cut 2 bases from V and 3 bases from J; bases unmatched to any gene: 0. CDR3 length equals 13 residues. CDR3 bases: TGCAGCGTTGAACTAGCGGGAACAGATACGCAGTATTTT. Its translation is CSVELAGTDTQYF.